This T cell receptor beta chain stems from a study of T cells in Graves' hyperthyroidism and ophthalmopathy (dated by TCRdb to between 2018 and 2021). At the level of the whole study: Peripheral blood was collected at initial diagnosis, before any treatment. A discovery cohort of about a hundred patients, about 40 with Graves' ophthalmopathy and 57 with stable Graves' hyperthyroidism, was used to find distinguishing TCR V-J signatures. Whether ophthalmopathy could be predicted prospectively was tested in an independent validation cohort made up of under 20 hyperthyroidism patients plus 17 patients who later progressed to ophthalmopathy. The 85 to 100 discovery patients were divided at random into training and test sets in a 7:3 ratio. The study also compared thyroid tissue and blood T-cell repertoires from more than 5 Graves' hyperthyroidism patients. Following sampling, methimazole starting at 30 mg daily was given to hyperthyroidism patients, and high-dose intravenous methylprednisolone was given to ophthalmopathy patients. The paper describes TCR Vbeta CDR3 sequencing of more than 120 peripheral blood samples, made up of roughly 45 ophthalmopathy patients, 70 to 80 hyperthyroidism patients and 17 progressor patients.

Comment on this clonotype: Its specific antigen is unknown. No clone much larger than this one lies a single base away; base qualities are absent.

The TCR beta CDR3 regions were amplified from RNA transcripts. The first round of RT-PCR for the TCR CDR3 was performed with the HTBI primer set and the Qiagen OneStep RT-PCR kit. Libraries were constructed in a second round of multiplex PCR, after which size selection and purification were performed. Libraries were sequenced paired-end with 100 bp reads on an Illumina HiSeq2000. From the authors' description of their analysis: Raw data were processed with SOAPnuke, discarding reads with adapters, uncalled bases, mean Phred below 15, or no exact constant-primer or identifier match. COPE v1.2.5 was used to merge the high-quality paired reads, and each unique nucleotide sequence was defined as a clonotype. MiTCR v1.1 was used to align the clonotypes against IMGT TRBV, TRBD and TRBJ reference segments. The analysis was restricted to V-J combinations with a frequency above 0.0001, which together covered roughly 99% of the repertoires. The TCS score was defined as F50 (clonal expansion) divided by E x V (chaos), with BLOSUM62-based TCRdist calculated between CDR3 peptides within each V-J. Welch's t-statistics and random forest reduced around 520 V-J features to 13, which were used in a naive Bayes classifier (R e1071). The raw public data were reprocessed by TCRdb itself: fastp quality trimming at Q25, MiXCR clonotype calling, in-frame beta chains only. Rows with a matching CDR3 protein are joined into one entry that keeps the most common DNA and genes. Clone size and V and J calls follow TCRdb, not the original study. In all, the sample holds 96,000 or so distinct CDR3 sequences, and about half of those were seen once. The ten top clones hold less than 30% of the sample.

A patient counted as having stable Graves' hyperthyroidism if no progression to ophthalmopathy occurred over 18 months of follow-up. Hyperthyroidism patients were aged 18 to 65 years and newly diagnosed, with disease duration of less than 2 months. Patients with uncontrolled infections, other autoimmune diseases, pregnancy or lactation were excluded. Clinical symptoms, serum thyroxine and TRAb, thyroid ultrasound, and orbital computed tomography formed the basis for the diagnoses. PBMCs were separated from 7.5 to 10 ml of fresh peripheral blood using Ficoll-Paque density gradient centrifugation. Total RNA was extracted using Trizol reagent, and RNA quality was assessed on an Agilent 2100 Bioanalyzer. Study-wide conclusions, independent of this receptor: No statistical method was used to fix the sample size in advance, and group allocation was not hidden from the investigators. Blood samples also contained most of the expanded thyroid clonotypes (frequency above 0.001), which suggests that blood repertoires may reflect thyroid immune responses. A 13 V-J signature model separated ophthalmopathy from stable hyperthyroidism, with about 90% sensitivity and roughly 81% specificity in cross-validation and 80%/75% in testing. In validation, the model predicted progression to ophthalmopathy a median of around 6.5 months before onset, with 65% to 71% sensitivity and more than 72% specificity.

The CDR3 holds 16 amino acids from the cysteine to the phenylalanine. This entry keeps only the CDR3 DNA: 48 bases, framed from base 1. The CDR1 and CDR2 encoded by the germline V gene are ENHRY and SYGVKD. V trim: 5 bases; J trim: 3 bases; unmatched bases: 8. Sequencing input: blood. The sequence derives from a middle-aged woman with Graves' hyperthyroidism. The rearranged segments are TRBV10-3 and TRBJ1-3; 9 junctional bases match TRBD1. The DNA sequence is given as TGTGCCATCAGTCCTGGCGGGGACAGGGTTGGAAACACCATATATTTT. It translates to CAISPGGDRVGNTIYF.